A single sample is the source of the 28 T cell receptor beta chains below, sequenced in a study of blood T cell repertoires in COVID-19. Here immunoSEQ multiplex PCR was the method, and the copy in TCRdb shows in-frame clones only, minus some. The data hold some 150,000 clones, with over 80% observed a single time. The sequenced sample was peripheral blood. These receptors were obtained from a woman in her forties or fifties with acute or convalescent COVID-19.

This chain links TRBV18 with TRBJ1-2; 7 bases agree with TRBD1. The CDR3 contains 16 residues. Trimming removed 6 bases from V and 4 bases from J; junction bases left unmatched: 14. In germline, CDR1 is KGHSH, CDR2 LQKENI. For the CDR3, the DNA is TGTGCCAGCTCTCGGGACAGCAAAACCTTAGGCTATGGCTACACCTTC. The encoded protein is CASSRDSKTLGYGYTF.

This chain links TRBV18 with TRBJ2-7; D might be TRBD2 (5 bases). The V and J ends lost 3 bases and 0 bases respectively, with 12 bases between them. Germline assignment: CDR1 KGHSH and CDR2 LQKENI. This CDR3 has 15 amino acids. CDR3 sequence: CASSPRAVPSYEQYF. The CDR3 DNA reads as TGTGCCAGCTCACCGCGGGCCGTACCCTCCTACGAGCAGTACTTC.

J is TRBJ1-6 and V is TRBV5-1, with a possible D match to TRBD1 (6 bases). V lost 1 base, J lost 13 bases, and 15 bases lay in between. From germline, CDR1 is SGHRS and CDR2 YFSETQ. The CDR3 runs 14 residues. CDR3 DNA sequence: TGCGCCAGCAGCTTGCAGGGGCCCCCTTTGCCCCTCCACTTT. Encoded protein: CASSLQGPPLPLHF.

This chain uses TRBV9 with TRBJ1-1; tentatively, D is TRBD1 (6 bases). The CDR3 is 14 amino acids. The germline CDR1 and CDR2 sequences are SGDLS and YYNGEE. Trimming cost V 0 bases and J 5 bases, with 11 bases left between them. This chain's CDR3 is CASSVEQGLTEAFF. Here the CDR3 DNA reads TGTGCCAGCAGCGTAGAGCAGGGGTTAACTGAAGCTTTCTTT.

This clone was seen just once. J is TRBJ1-5 and V is TRBV27; D possibly corresponds to TRBD1 (6 bases). Germline CDR1 and CDR2: MNHEY and SMNVEV (reference sequence). V was clipped by 10 bases and J by 3 bases, with 10 bases between them. The CDR3 runs to 12 residues. Written as DNA, the CDR3 is TGTGCCACCGGGGACAACAATCAGCCCCAGCATTTT. Translated: CATGDNNQPQHF.

The chain links TRBV19 to TRBJ2-1; 7 positions match TRBD1. The V gene's germline CDR1 is LNHDA and CDR2 SQIVND (reference sequence). With 5 bases clipped from V and 9 bases from J, the junction kept 10 bases outside the gene matches. CDR3 length: 14 residues. The CDR3 spells CASSPTTGWGEQFF. CDR3 nucleotides: TGTGCCAGTAGTCCTACGACAGGGTGGGGTGAGCAGTTCTTC. Filled out from reference TRBV19 and TRBJ2-1, the complete variable domain reads DGGITQSPKYLFRKEGQNVTLSCEQNLNHDAMYWYRQDPGQGLRLIYYSQIVNDFQKGDIAEGYSVSREKKESFPLTVTSAQKNPTAFYLCASSPTTGWGEQFFGPGTRLTVL.

The chain uses TRBV19 and TRBJ1-2, with TRBD1 matching 10 bases. Germline values: CDR1 LNHDA, CDR2 SQIVND (reference sequence). J lost 5 bases, V lost 3 bases, and 12 bases had no gene match. This CDR3 is 17 amino acids long. CDR3: CASSIPPGQGSRYGYTF. CDR3 DNA: TGTGCCAGTAGTATCCCGCCGGGACAGGGGAGTCGGTATGGCTACACCTTC.

V usage is TRBV18 and J usage is TRBJ2-5, with 7 bases that match TRBD1. The CDR3 covers 15 residues. Trimming took 1 base from V and 5 from J; bases not matched to a gene: 7. Germline loops: CDR1 KGHSH, CDR2 LQKENI. The CDR3 spells CASSPQTGPGETQYF. Here the CDR3 DNA reads TGTGCCAGCTCACCACAGACAGGGCCGGGGGAGACCCAGTACTTC. The full variable domain, completed using reference TRBV18 and TRBJ2-5, is NAGVMQNPRHLVRRRGQEARLRCSPMKGHSHVYWYRQLPEEGLKFMVYLQKENIIDESGMPKERFSAEFPKEGPSILRIQQVVRGDSAAYFCASSPQTGPGETQYFGPGTRLLVL.

This clone was seen a few times. The CDR3 DNA follows: TGTGCCAGCAGCTCGGGCGGACGGGGGGACTACGAGCAGTACTTC. Amino acid sequence: CASSSGGRGDYEQYF. The chain joins TRBV5-4 to TRBJ2-7; TRBD2 matches 7 bases. The CDR3 has 15 residues. Germline trimming cut 3 bases from V and 3 bases from J; bases unmatched to any gene: 9. Per the germline V gene, CDR1 is SGHNT and CDR2 is YYREEE (reference sequence).

This clone was observed a single time. This sequence joins TRBV6-2 or TRBV6-3 and TRBJ1-5; possibly TRBD1 for D (6 bases). This CDR3 spans 18 amino acids. Germline V lookup: CDR1 MNHEY, CDR2 SVGEGT. V lost 1 base to trimming and J lost 0 bases, with 16 bases between them. The CDR3 is CASSYLFHRVYSNQPQHF. The CDR3 DNA follows: TGTGCCAGCAGTTACTTATTTCACAGGGTATATAGCAATCAGCCCCAGCATTTT.

This clone was seen just once. The CDR3 sequence: CASSRFYGYTF. As DNA, the CDR3 is TGTGCCAGCAGTCGGTTCTATGGCTACACCTTC. V and J are TRBV6-2 or TRBV6-3 and TRBJ1-2, with D uncertain. V was pared by 5 bases and J by 4 bases, with 5 bases between. The CDR3 is 11 residues long. Germline V lookup: CDR1 MNHEY, CDR2 SVGEGT.

V is TRBV6-5 and J is TRBJ1-4; 7 nucleotides match TRBD1. V dropped 1 base and J dropped 7; count of bases not matched to a gene: 9. This CDR3 contains 16 residues. Germline CDR1 and CDR2: MNHEY and SVGAGI. DNA for the CDR3: TGTGCCAGCAGTTACTTGTGGGACAGCTGGCCTGAAAAACTGTTTTTT. It codes for CASSYLWDSWPEKLFF.

J is TRBJ2-5 and V is TRBV19, with 7 bases that match TRBD1. CDR3 length: 15 amino acids. CDR1 and CDR2 (germline): LNHDA, SQIVND (reference sequence). The J segment lost 5 bases and the V segment lost 3 bases, leaving 9 bases of the junction unmatched. The CDR3 reads CASSIGLTGTETQYF. In DNA form, the CDR3 reads TGTGCCAGTAGTATTGGATTGACAGGGACGGAGACCCAGTACTTC. Together with reference TRBV19 and TRBJ2-5, the CDR3 gives the full variable domain: DGGITQSPKYLFRKEGQNVTLSCEQNLNHDAMYWYRQDPGQGLRLIYYSQIVNDFQKGDIAEGYSVSREKKESFPLTVTSAQKNPTAFYLCASSIGLTGTETQYFGPGTRLLVL.

The J gene is TRBJ2-2, the V gene TRBV12-5; the match to TRBD2 covers 10 bases. The germline V gene has CDR1 LGHNT and CDR2 FRNRAP. CDR3 length equals 17 residues. Trimming took 3 bases from V and 8 from J; bases not matched to a gene: 12. CDR3 sequence (DNA): TGTGCTAGTGGTTTTAAAGCGGGGGGGCCAGTTCCTGGGGAGCTGTTTTTT. Amino acids: CASGFKAGGPVPGELFF.

The chain joins TRBV6-5 to TRBJ2-7, with 9 bases that match TRBD2. From germline, CDR1 is MNHEY and CDR2 SVGAGI. This CDR3 comprises 14 residues. Unmatched junction bases numbered 7, after V lost 7 bases and J lost 3 bases. In nucleotides, the CDR3 is TGTGCCAGCACCCCGGGACTAGCCAACTACGAGCAGTACTTC. Its protein is CASTPGLANYEQYF.

The chain recombines TRBV3-1 (or the pseudogene TRBV3-2) with TRBJ1-2; weak D call: TRBD1 (6 bases). V lost 1 base and J 8 bases, leaving 11 bases between the germline ends. CDR1 is LGHDT and CDR2 is YNNKEL in the germline V gene (reference sequence). CDR3 length: 13 residues. The CDR3 region is CASSQATGRGYTF. The CDR3 nucleotides read TGTGCCAGCAGCCAAGCTACAGGGCGAGGCTACACCTTC.

The rearrangement uses TRBV4-1 and TRBJ2-7; TRBD2 is a possible D gene (6 bases). Germline V gene data show CDR1 as MGHRA and CDR2 as YSYEKL. This CDR3 is built from 13 residues. Deletions cut 3 bases from V and 3 bases from J, with 9 bases between. CDR3 DNA: TGCGCCAGCAGCCAGGGACTTTACTACGAGCAGTACTTC. It yields the protein CASSQGLYYEQYF.

The chain has TRBV19 and TRBJ2-4; tentatively, D is TRBD1 (6 bases). The CDR3 loop spans 14 amino acids. Germline CDR1 reads LNHDA; CDR2 reads SQIVND (reference sequence). V was clipped by 5 bases and J by 8 bases, with 16 bases between them. CDR3 in amino acids: CASSVPGVVDIQYF. The CDR3 DNA is TGTGCCAGTAGTGTGCCAGGGGTTGTAGACATTCAGTACTTC. The full variable domain, with the rest looked up from reference TRBV19 and TRBJ2-4, is DGGITQSPKYLFRKEGQNVTLSCEQNLNHDAMYWYRQDPGQGLRLIYYSQIVNDFQKGDIAEGYSVSREKKESFPLTVTSAQKNPTAFYLCASSVPGVVDIQYFGAGTRLSVL.

A single count supports this clone. The chain carries TRBV6-1 and TRBJ2-1; 10 positions match TRBD2. The CDR3 is 15 residues long. V lost 6 bases, J lost 3 bases, and 5 bases stayed unmatched. Germline V gives CDR1 MNHNS, CDR2 SASEGT. The CDR3 DNA follows: TGTGCCAGCAGGCGGACTAGCGGTGTCTACAATGAGCAGTTCTTC. This codes for CASRRTSGVYNEQFF.

The chain links TRBV6-2 or TRBV6-3 to TRBJ2-7; TRBD1 aligns across 11 bases. The V and J ends lost 0 bases and 3 bases, in that order; junction bases with no gene match: 1. The CDR3 spans 15 residues. CDR1 MNHEY and CDR2 SVGEGT come from the germline V gene. CDR3 in DNA: TGTGCCAGCAGTTACTCCGGGACAGGGGGCTACGAGCAGTACTTC. Translation: CASSYSGTGGYEQYF.

This chain connects TRBV2 to TRBJ1-6; the match to TRBD1 covers 7 bases. With 6 bases clipped from V and 0 bases from J, the junction kept 8 bases outside the gene matches. Germline lookup yields CDR1 SNHLY and CDR2 FYNNEI. The CDR3 runs 17 residues. CDR3 amino acids: CASRPRQGSSYNSPLHF. CDR3 nucleotide sequence: TGTGCCAGCAGACCCCGACAGGGTAGCTCCTATAATTCACCCCTCCACTTT.

The chain links TRBV13 to TRBJ1-2, with D possibly being TRBD1 (5 bases). This CDR3 spans 14 amino acids. Trimming left V 3 bases short and J 6 bases short, with 14 bases between. The germline gives CDR1 PRHDT, CDR2 FYEKMQ (reference sequence). In DNA form, the CDR3 reads TGTGCCAGCAGCTTTGGGGCGGGGTTAAATGGCTACACCTTC. Amino acids: CASSFGAGLNGYTF.

The rearrangement links TRBV19 to TRBJ2-1; perhaps TRBD2 as D (5 bases). V lost 5 bases and J 8 bases, leaving 13 bases between the germline ends. There are 13 residues in the CDR3. Per germline, CDR1 LNHDA and CDR2 SQIVND (reference sequence). The CDR3 sequence: CASSPPLRDEQFF. The DNA of the CDR3 is TGTGCCAGTAGTCCTCCGTTGAGGGATGAGCAGTTCTTC. Complete variable domain (other parts from reference TRBV19 and TRBJ2-1): DGGITQSPKYLFRKEGQNVTLSCEQNLNHDAMYWYRQDPGQGLRLIYYSQIVNDFQKGDIAEGYSVSREKKESFPLTVTSAQKNPTAFYLCASSPPLRDEQFFGPGTRLTVL.

The chain couples TRBV5-4 to TRBJ1-6, with a possible D match to TRBD1 (5 bases). CDR1 SGHNT and CDR2 YYREEE come from the germline V gene (reference sequence). V lost 3 bases, J lost 7 bases, and 11 bases lay in between. The CDR3 runs to 14 residues. The CDR3 DNA reads as TGTGCCAGCAGCTCGCTCCAGGGCAATTCACCCCTCCACTTT. It is translated as CASSSLQGNSPLHF.

The V call is TRBV7-8, the J call TRBJ2-3, with D maybe TRBD2 (5 bases). The CDR3 sequence is 15 residues long. V shed 2 bases and J shed 2 bases, with 11 bases lying between them. Germline V gives CDR1 SGHVS, CDR2 FQNEAQ. The CDR3 loop is CASSLRADSTDTQYF. DNA for the CDR3: TGTGCCAGCAGCTTAAGAGCGGACTCCACAGATACGCAGTATTTT.

This chain uses TRBV18 with TRBJ2-1; D not resolved. The V end was cut by 3 bases, the J end by 0 bases, with 3 bases between. The CDR3 sequence is 13 residues long. The germline CDR1 and CDR2 sequences are KGHSH and LQKENI. CDR3 residues: CASSPSSYNEQFF. CDR3 DNA: TGTGCCAGCTCACCTAGCTCCTACAATGAGCAGTTCTTC.

V usage is TRBV6-1 and J usage is TRBJ2-7; D remains ambiguous. The germline V gene encodes CDR1 MNHNS and CDR2 SASEGT. This CDR3 contains 13 residues. Trimming pared 5 bases from V and 1 base from J, leaving 9 bases between. The CDR3 bases are TGTGCCAGCAGTTATTCACAGTCCTACGAGCAGTACTTC. Amino acid sequence: CASSYSQSYEQYF.

The chain is built from TRBV27 and TRBJ1-2; perhaps TRBD1 as D (5 bases). This CDR3 comprises 13 residues. V was trimmed by 6 bases and J by 2 bases, leaving 10 bases between them. From germline, CDR1 is MNHEY and CDR2 SMNVEV (reference sequence). CDR3 coding DNA: TGTGCCAGCAGAGCGACAGCAAACTATGGCTACACCTTC. Translation gives CASRATANYGYTF.